Shown below are 21 T cell receptor beta chains from a single sample sequenced in a study of CD8+ T cells in alopecia areata. Noted treatment: oral pan-JAK inhibitor, 5-10 mg twice daily. Following extraction, RNA underwent reverse transcription to cDNA, which served as the sequencing template. Only in-frame clones appear in the TCRdb table, and some are missing; sequencing was by immunoSEQ multiplex PCR. The sample lists under 350,000 clones, 58% occurring once. The specimen was CD4+ T cells sorted from blood, collected at week 24, from a patient treated with tofacitinib. These receptors originate from a human donor with alopecia areata.

On this clone: A much larger clone lies one base from this, so it may be a read error. The CDR3 here is CASSQGAHRGGYTF. CDR3 coding DNA: TGCGCCAGCAGCCAAGGTGCCCACCGGGGGGGCTACACCTTC. The V gene is TRBV4-1, the J gene TRBJ1-2; perhaps TRBD1 as D (5 bases). The germline V gene encodes CDR1 MGHRA and CDR2 YSYEKL. Trimming stripped 1 base from V and 8 bases from J, with 14 bases between. The CDR3 contains 14 residues.

The chain is built from TRBV6-1 and TRBJ1-6; possibly TRBD1 for D (5 bases). The CDR3 runs to 14 residues. Germline lookup yields CDR1 MNHNS and CDR2 SASEGT. Trimming cost V 3 bases and J 10 bases, with 13 bases left between them. CDR3 in amino acids: CASSDWGSRSPLHF. The CDR3 DNA reads TGTGCCAGCAGTGATTGGGGGTCGCGGTCACCCCTCCACTTT.

The gene calls are TRBV7-2 and TRBJ2-7; D not resolved. Trimming removed 5 bases at V and 3 bases at J, with 11 bases between. The CDR3 is 13 amino acids. Germline V gene lookup returns CDR1 SGHTA and CDR2 FQGNSA. The CDR3 spells CASSPQVSYEQYF. The CDR3 DNA follows: TGTGCCAGCAGCCCCCAGGTGAGCTACGAGCAGTACTTC.

This chain connects TRBV4-1 to TRBJ2-7; D is unresolved. This CDR3 is built from 10 residues. CDR1 is MGHRA and CDR2 is YSYEKL in the germline V gene. The germline V and J ends were trimmed by 8 bases and 9 bases, with 11 bases remaining between them. CDR3 loop: CASRCSGQYF. The CDR3 DNA sequence: TGCGCCAGCCGCTGCTCGGGGCAGTACTTC.

The chain employs TRBV18 and TRBJ1-1; the D is unclear. Between the trimmed V and J ends, which lost 5 bases and 1 base, there was a span of 11 bases. The CDR3 runs 14 residues. CDR1 is KGHSH, CDR2 LQKENI, per germline. CDR3 amino acids: CASSALQTNTEAFF. As DNA, the CDR3 is TGTGCCAGCTCAGCACTACAAACGAACACTGAAGCTTTCTTT.

The chain has TRBV7-6 and TRBJ1-5, with 9 bases fitting TRBD1. Germline assignment: CDR1 SGHVS and CDR2 FNYEAQ. The V gene end was trimmed by 5 bases and the J gene end by 3 bases; junction bases not matched to a gene: 14. This CDR3 spans 18 amino acids. CDR3 bases: TGTGCCAGCAGCCTCCTTAGTCGGACAGGGGTAGCCAATCAGCCCCAGCATTTT. This gives the protein CASSLLSRTGVANQPQHF.

The genes are TRBV2 and TRBJ1-1; 11 bases are shared with TRBD1. The J segment lost 6 bases and the V segment lost 6 bases, leaving 6 bases of the junction unmatched. This CDR3 region has 14 residues. Germline V lookup: CDR1 SNHLY, CDR2 FYNNEI. The CDR3 region has the DNA TGTGCCAGCAGGGGACAGGGGGTGGGCTCTGAAGCTTTCTTT. Amino acids: CASRGQGVGSEAFF.

V and J are TRBV4-1 and TRBJ2-3; TRBD2 matches at 10 bases. Per the germline V gene, CDR1 is MGHRA and CDR2 is YSYEKL. V dropped 4 bases and J dropped 6; count of bases not matched to a gene: 13. The CDR3 is 17 residues long. The CDR3 here is CASSPGPERGGLDTQYF. For the CDR3, the DNA is TGCGCCAGCAGCCCTGGACCGGAGCGGGGGGGCCTCGATACGCAGTATTTT.

The rearrangement joins TRBV2 to TRBJ2-5; 7 positions agree with TRBD2. V shed 2 bases, J shed 5 bases, and the junction held 8 bases outside the gene matches. The CDR3 has 15 amino acids. The germline V gene has CDR1 SNHLY and CDR2 FYNNEI. The CDR3: CASSESLAVRETQYF. As DNA, the CDR3 is TGTGCCAGCAGTGAATCCCTAGCGGTGAGGGAGACCCAGTACTTC.

The chain is built from TRBV5-6 and TRBJ2-5; D might be TRBD1 or TRBD2, each matching 5 bases. The germline V gene has CDR1 SGHDT and CDR2 YYEEEE. Trimming stripped 5 bases from V and 4 bases from J, with 24 bases between. The CDR3 consists of 17 residues. CDR3 nucleotide sequence: TGTGCCAGCAGTTTCCTTATAGCCCTTGGGACGGGAGAGACCCAGTACTTC. Protein sequence: CASSFLIALGTGETQYF. Based on the CDR3 plus reference TRBV5-6 and TRBJ2-5, the full variable domain is DAGVTQSPTHLIKTRGQQVTLRCSPKSGHDTVSWYQQALGQGPQFIFQYYEEEERQRGNFPDRFSGHQFPNYSSELNVNALLLGDSALYLCASSFLIALGTGETQYFGPGTRLLVL.

The J gene is TRBJ2-7, the V gene TRBV29-1; 8 positions match TRBD1. V trimming: 3 bases; J trimming: 3 bases; junction bases outside the gene matches: 4. This CDR3 has 13 amino acids. Per germline, CDR1 SQVTM and CDR2 ANQGSEA. CDR3 loop: CSVEGRGLYEQYF. The CDR3 region has the DNA TGCAGCGTTGAGGGCAGGGGGCTCTACGAGCAGTACTTC.

The chain recombines TRBV30 with TRBJ1-5; D is perhaps TRBD1 (6 bases). CDR1 and CDR2 (germline): GTSNPN, SVGIG (reference sequence). V was cut by 7 bases and J by 0 bases, with 13 bases left in between. The CDR3 is made up of 14 amino acids. The CDR3 here is CASSGAYSNQPQHF. CDR3 nucleotide sequence: TGTGCCTCTTCAGGGGCCTATAGCAATCAGCCCCAGCATTTT.

This clone has just one count. The V gene is TRBV30, the J gene TRBJ2-3, with D perhaps TRBD2 (6 bases). This CDR3 spans 15 amino acids. Germline V CDR1 and CDR2: GTSNPN, SVGIG (reference sequence). V lost 2 bases and J 6 bases, leaving 18 bases between the germline ends. CDR3 sequence: CAWSTPEARGDTQYF. The DNA of the CDR3 is TGTGCCTGGAGTACCCCGGAAGCCCGGGGGGATACGCAGTATTTT. Filled out from reference TRBV30 and TRBJ2-3, the complete variable domain reads SQTIHQWPATLVQPVGSPLSLECTVEGTSNPNLYWYRQAAGRGLQLLFYSVGIGQISSEVPQNLSASRPQDRQFILSSKKLLLSDSGFYLCAWSTPEARGDTQYFGPGTRLTVL.

This clone was counted a few times. The chain couples TRBV6-5 to TRBJ1-1, with D unresolved. The CDR3 sequence is 14 residues long. The V and J ends lost 0 bases and 6 bases respectively, with 11 bases between them. Germline CDR1 reads MNHEY; CDR2 reads SVGAGI. The CDR3 DNA reads as TGTGCCAGCAGTTACTCGCCGTGGGGTTCTGAAGCTTTCTTT. Protein sequence: CASSYSPWGSEAFF.

The chain carries TRBV28 and TRBJ1-5, with no clear D. Germline V gene sequence: CDR1 MDHEN, CDR2 SYDVKM. The CDR3 is 15 amino acids. Trimming stripped 1 base from V and 3 bases from J, with 10 bases between. The CDR3 nucleotides are TGTGCCAGCAGTTTATTGTCAGATCCCAATCAGCCCCAGCATTTT. This codes for CASSLLSDPNQPQHF.

As for this clone: At one boundary the junction diverges from the germline segment, which might be a read error. The rearrangement uses TRBV29-1 and TRBJ1-5; D not certain. The CDR3 is made up of 13 amino acids. Germline V CDR1 and CDR2: SQVTM, ANQGSEA. The DNA for the CDR3 is TGCAGCGTTGCCTCGGGTGGGAATCGGCCCCAGCATTTT. This translates into CSVASGGNRPQHF.

The V call is TRBV4-3, the J call TRBJ2-2, with 7 nucleotides matching TRBD1. The CDR3 loop spans 15 amino acids. The germline gives CDR1 LGHNA, CDR2 YSLEER. V gave up 0 bases and J gave up 6 bases; unmatched junction bases: 4. CDR3 sequence: CASSQEAQGAGELFF. As DNA, the CDR3 is TGCGCCAGCAGCCAAGAGGCGCAGGGGGCCGGGGAGCTGTTTTTT.

The chain carries TRBV6-1 and TRBJ2-6; a weak D match, TRBD2 (5 bases). The CDR3 extends over 15 amino acids. CDR1 is MNHNS, CDR2 SASEGT, per germline. The ends were cut back, 3 bases at V and 13 bases at J, with 19 bases in the middle. The CDR3 loop is CASSEFGDTQSVLTF. The CDR3 bases are TGTGCCAGCAGTGAGTTCGGGGATACCCAAAGTGTCCTGACTTTC.

The gene calls are TRBV11-2 and TRBJ1-1; tentatively, D is TRBD1 (5 bases). The CDR3 runs to 17 residues. The V gene's germline CDR1 is SGHAT and CDR2 FQNNGV. The V gene lost 3 bases and the J gene lost 0 bases, with 17 bases spanning the gap. CDR3 in amino acids: CASSFYSGGSMNTEAFF. DNA for the CDR3: TGTGCCAGCAGCTTTTACTCTGGGGGAAGTATGAACACTGAAGCTTTCTTT. Filled out from reference TRBV11-2 and TRBJ1-1, the complete variable domain reads EAGVAQSPRYKIIEKRQSVAFWCNPISGHATLYWYQQILGQGPKLLIQFQNNGVVDDSQLPKDRFSAERLKGVDSTLKIQPAKLEDSAVYLCASSFYSGGSMNTEAFFGQGTRLTVV.

The chain recombines TRBV5-6 with TRBJ2-7, with D unclear. This CDR3 spans 14 amino acids. Germline V gene lookup returns CDR1 SGHDT and CDR2 YYEEEE. V was clipped by 1 base and J by 4 bases, with 12 bases between them. The CDR3 protein is CASSLRAVSYEQYF. The CDR3 DNA reads TGTGCCAGCAGCTTGCGGGCCGTCTCTTACGAGCAGTACTTC.

CDR3 nucleotides: TGTGCCAGCAGTACCAACAGGAATTCACCCCTCCACTTT. Translation gives CASSTNRNSPLHF. The rearrangement joins TRBV2 to TRBJ1-6; D perhaps matches TRBD1 (5 bases). V was clipped by 5 bases and J by 7 bases, with 9 bases between them. Per the germline V gene, CDR1 is SNHLY and CDR2 is FYNNEI. The CDR3 extends over 13 amino acids.